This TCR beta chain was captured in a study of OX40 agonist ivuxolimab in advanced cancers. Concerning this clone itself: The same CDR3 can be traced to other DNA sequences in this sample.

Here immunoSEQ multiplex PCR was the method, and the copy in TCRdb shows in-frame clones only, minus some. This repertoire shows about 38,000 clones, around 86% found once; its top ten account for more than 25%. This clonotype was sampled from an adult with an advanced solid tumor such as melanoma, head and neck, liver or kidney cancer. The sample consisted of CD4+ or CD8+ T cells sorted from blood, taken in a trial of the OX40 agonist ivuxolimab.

Here the CDR3 DNA reads TGTGCCAGCAGCTCGGGCAGGGCGTACGCTAACTATGGCTACACCTTC. This gives the protein CASSSGRAYANYGYTF. The chain carries TRBV13 and TRBJ1-2; a possible D gene is TRBD1 (5 bases). The CDR3 runs to 16 residues. Trimming took 4 bases from V and 0 from J, leaving 15 bases between them. Germline CDR1 reads PRHDT; CDR2 reads FYEKMQ (reference sequence).